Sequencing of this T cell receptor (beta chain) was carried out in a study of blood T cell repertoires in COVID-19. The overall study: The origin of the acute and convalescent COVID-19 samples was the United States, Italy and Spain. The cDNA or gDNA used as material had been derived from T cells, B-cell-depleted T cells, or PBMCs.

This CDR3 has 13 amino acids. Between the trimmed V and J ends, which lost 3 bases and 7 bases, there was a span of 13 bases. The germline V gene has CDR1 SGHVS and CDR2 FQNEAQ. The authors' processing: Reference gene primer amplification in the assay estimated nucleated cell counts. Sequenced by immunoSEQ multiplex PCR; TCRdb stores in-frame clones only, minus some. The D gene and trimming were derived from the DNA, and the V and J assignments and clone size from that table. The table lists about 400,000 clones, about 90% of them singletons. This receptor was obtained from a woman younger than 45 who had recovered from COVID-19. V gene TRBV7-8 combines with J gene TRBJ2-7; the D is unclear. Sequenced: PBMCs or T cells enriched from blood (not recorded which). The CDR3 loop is CASSFSRGAEQYF. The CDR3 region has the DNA TGTGCCAGCAGCTTCAGTCGAGGAGCAGAGCAGTACTTC.